This T cell receptor (beta chain) was captured by sequencing in a study of T and B cells in COVID-19 patients (dated by TCRdb to 2020 to 2022). Turning to the overall study: Using TRB and IGH repertoire sequencing of peripheral blood, the study characterized adaptive immunity in COVID-19 patients who had active infection or had recovered. Of the 20 patients in the active-infection cohort, 12 were critically ill and needed mechanical ventilation or ECMO. Median age was about 31 years in the recovered cohort versus about 70 years in the active-infection cohort. Two patients belonged to both the recovered and active cohorts because samples were available from active disease and after recovery. The recovered cohort included approximately 18 patients who contributed approximately 20 samples, and most of those patients had mild to moderate COVID-19 that was managed on an outpatient basis. For the repertoire analyses, the comparison was an age-matched reference group of roughly 39 healthy donors who were negative for COVID-19 antibodies. In the active-infection cohort, about 90% of the roughly 20 patients had comorbidities linked to unfavorable COVID-19 outcome. Up to 9 follow-up blood samples were collected per patient, with some samples spanning different disease stages in the same individual. Over 8 million TCR sequences were analysed in a TCR and BCR sequence repository that covered around 34 patients and about 65 time points.

Study-wide conclusions, independent of this receptor: Patients with COVID-19 were reported to show strongly skewed TRBV/TRBJ gene usage. It was stated that prospective validation of the reported TCR clusters was required before the clusters could be put to clinical use. Specific T cell subsets (CD4+/Treg/CD8+) and sorted SARS-CoV-2-responsive or tetramer+ T cells had not yet been sequenced, and these experiments were ongoing. The cohort was considered too small for HLA contributions to COVID-19 susceptibility or severity to be assessed. A total of about 2,000 TCR clusters were exclusive to the recovered cohort, and a few dozen of those clusters were low-pGen clusters. In active COVID-19, TRB repertoires were highly clonal, while at recovery, diversity and richness increased above the levels seen in healthy donors. Blood samples from mildly ill patients during symptoms and early samples from severe cases were scarce.

This clonotype is medium-sized (0.01 to 0.1%) in its sample. Its recognized antigen is unknown. The sample holds no much larger clone one base away, and base qualities are not on file. The sample was run on an Illumina MiSeq. Multiplex PCR with BIOMED2 TRB-A/B primer pools was used to amplify the TRB rearrangements. Two consecutive PCRs added Illumina-compatible adapters and 7-nucleotide sample barcodes to the amplicons. All library PCRs used Phusion HS II polymerase. The amplicons were purified from gel with the NucleoSpin Gel and PCR Clean-up kit, measured on Qubit, and then pooled at roughly 4 nM. Before Illumina next-generation sequencing, the quality of the amplicon pool was assessed on an Agilent 2100 Bioanalyzer. On the study's bioinformatics: Annotation of TRB rearrangements was done in MiXCR 3.0.8 with the default MiXCR reference library. Non-productive reads and sequences with fewer than 2 reads were excluded, and each unique CDR3 nucleotide sequence counted as one clone. Clonality, diversity, richness and V-J gene usage were calculated in R 3.5.1. TCR clustering by CDR3 similarity used GLIPH2, with generation probabilities calculated by OLGA. GLIPH2 clusters were kept only when the clusters contained at least four unique TCR clonotypes present in at least three individuals. TCRdb cleaned the public reads at Q25 with fastp, built clones with MiXCR and kept in-frame beta chains. When rows share a CDR3 protein, they turn into one entry using the most common DNA and genes. The V and J calls here are based on TCRdb, not the publication. For this sample there are approximately 16,000 distinct CDR3 sequences; approximately 26% appear just once. About 3% of the sample comes from the top ten.

Genomic DNA extracted from blood was used in amounts of roughly 240-500 ng for amplification of TRB repertoires. The TCR originated in a human donor who had recovered from COVID-19. The sequenced sample was blood.

CDR3 reads: CASSLFGQNYEQYF. The bases read TGTGCCAGCAGTTTGTTCGGCCAGAACTACGAGCAGTACTTC. The V gene is TRBV27 and the J gene is TRBJ2-7, with no confidently assigned D gene. Its CDR3 holds 14 amino acids, cysteine through phenylalanine. Kept here is only the CDR3 DNA, which spans 42 bases and is read in frame from base 1. Relative to germline, V is 3 bases shorter and J is 3 bases shorter, with 12 bases between their ends. CDR1 is given as MNHEY and CDR2 as SMNVEV, both from the germline V gene (reference sequence).